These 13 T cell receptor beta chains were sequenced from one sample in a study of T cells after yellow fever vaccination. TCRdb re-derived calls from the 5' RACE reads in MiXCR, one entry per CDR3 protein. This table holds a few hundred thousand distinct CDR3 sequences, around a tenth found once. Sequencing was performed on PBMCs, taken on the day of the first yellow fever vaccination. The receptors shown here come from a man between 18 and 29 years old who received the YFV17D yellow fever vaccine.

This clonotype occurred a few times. CDR3 loop: CASSVDKATTDTQYF. In DNA form, the CDR3 reads TGTGCCAGCAGCGTAGACAAGGCTACCACAGATACGCAGTATTTT. The rearrangement joins TRBV7-3 to TRBJ2-3; D unresolved. CDR1 and CDR2 (germline): SGHTA, FQGTGA. The V gene lost 5 bases and the J gene lost 2 bases, with 14 bases spanning the gap. The CDR3 extends over 15 amino acids.

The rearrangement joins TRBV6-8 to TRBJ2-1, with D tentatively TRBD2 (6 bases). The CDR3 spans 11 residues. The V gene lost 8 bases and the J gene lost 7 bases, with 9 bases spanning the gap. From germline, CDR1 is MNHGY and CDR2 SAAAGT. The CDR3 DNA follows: TGTGCCAGCGGGGACTGGAATGAGCAGTTCTTC. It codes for CASGDWNEQFF.

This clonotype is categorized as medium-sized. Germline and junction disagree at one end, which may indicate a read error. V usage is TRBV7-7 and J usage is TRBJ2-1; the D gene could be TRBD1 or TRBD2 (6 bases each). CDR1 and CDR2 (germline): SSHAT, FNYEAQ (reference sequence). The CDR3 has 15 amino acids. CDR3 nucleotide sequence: TGTGCTAGCAGCACCGGGGGCTCACCCTACAATGAGCAGTTCTTC. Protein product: CASSTGGSPYNEQFF.

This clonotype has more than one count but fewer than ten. CDR3 DNA sequence: TGTGCCAGCAGCTTATTGGGGACAGGGGTGTGGGAGACCCAGTACTTC. Amino acids: CASSLLGTGVWETQYF. This chain uses TRBV11-2 with TRBJ2-5, with TRBD1 matching over 10 bases. Germline V gene data show CDR1 as SGHAT and CDR2 as FQNNGV. The V segment lost 2 bases and the J segment 5 bases; nucleotides outside the gene matches: 8. The CDR3 loop spans 16 amino acids.

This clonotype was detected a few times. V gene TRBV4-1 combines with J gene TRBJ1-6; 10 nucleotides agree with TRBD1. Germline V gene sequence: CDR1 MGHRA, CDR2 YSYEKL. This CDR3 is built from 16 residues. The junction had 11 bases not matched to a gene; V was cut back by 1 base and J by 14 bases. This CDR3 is CASSQGSGTGDRALHF. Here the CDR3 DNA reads TGCGCCAGCAGCCAAGGGTCCGGGACAGGGGATAGAGCCCTCCACTTT.

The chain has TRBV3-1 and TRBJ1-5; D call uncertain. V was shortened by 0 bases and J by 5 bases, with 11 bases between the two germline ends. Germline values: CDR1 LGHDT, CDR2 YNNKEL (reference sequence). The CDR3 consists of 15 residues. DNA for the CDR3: TGTGCCAGCAGCCAAGATGCCGGGATGGATCAGCCCCAGCATTTT. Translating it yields CASSQDAGMDQPQHF. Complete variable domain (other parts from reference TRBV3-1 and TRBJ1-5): DTAVSQTPKYLVTQMGNDKSIKCEQNLGHDTMYWYKQDSKKFLKIMFSYNNKELIINETVPNRFSPKSPDKAHLNLHINSLELGDSAVYFCASSQDAGMDQPQHFGDGTRLSIL.

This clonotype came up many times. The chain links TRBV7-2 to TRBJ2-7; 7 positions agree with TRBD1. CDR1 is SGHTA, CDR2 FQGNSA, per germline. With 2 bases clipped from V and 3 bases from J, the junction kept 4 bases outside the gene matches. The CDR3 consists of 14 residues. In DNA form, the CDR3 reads TGTGCCAGCAGCTTACAACAGGGGATCTACGAGCAGTACGTC. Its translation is CASSLQQGIYEQYV.

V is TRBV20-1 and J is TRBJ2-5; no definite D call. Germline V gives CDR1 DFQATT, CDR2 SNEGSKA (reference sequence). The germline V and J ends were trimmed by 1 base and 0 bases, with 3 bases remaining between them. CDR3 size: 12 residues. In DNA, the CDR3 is TGCAGTGCTAGAGTGTACCAAGAGACCCAGTACTTC. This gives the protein CSARVYQETQYF.

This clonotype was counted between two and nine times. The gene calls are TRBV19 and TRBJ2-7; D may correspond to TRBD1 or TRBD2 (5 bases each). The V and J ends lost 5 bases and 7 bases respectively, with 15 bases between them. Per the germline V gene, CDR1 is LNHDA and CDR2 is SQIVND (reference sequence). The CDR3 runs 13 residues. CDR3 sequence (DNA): TGTGCCAGTAGTGGAACAGGAGGTTGGGAGCAGTACTTC. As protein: CASSGTGGWEQYF. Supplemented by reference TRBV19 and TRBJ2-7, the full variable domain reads DGGITQSPKYLFRKEGQNVTLSCEQNLNHDAMYWYRQDPGQGLRLIYYSQIVNDFQKGDIAEGYSVSREKKESFPLTVTSAQKNPTAFYLCASSGTGGWEQYFGPGTRLTVT.

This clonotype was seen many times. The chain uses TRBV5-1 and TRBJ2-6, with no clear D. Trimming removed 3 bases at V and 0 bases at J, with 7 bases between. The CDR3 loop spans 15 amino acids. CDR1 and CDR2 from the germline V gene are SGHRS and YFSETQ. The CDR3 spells CASSSENSGANVLTF. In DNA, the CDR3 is TGCGCCAGCAGCTCAGAAAACTCTGGGGCCAACGTCCTGACTTTC.

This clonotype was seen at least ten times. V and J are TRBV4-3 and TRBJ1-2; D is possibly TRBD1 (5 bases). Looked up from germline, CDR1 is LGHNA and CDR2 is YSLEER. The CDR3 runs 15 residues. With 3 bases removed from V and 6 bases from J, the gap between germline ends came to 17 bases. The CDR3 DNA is TGCGCCAGCAGCCAGGAGAGGGGCGGGGTACATGGCTACACCTTC. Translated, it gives CASSQERGGVHGYTF.

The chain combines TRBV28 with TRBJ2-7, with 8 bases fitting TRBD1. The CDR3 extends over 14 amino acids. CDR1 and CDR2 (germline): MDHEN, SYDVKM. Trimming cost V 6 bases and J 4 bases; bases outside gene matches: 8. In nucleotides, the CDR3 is TGTGCCAGCAGAACCAGGGGGCGCGAATACGAGCAGTACTTC. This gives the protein CASRTRGREYEQYF.

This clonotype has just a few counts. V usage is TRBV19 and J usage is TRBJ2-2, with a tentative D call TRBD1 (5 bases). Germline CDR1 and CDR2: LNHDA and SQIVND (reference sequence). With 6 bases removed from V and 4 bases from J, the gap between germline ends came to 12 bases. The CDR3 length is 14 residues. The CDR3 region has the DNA TGTGCCAGTAGCGGCAGGGTACGCACCGGGGAGCTGTTTTTT. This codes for CASSGRVRTGELFF.